The 11 T cell receptor beta chains presented below share a single source sample, sequenced in a study of spatial heterogeneity in lung cancer. These TCRs are of unknown antigen specificity. Study conclusions and caveats: Counts of expanded alpha and beta TCRs within tumors tracked the tumor nonsynonymous mutation count.

The sample's time point: sample taken at primary tumor resection. In TCRdb, the 5' RACE reads were re-called with MiXCR into one record per CDR3 protein. The repertoire has about 15,000 distinct CDR3 sequences, approximately 7% of them found once; the top ten carry about 8.9%. The source material was lung tumor tissue, sampled at surgery. Receptors originate from a male donor with early-stage non-small cell lung cancer.

This clonotype was seen ten or more times. The chain uses TRBV9 and TRBJ2-2, with D possibly matching TRBD1 (5 bases). Germline lookup yields CDR1 SGDLS and CDR2 YYNGEE. CDR3 length: 13 residues. Between the trimmed V and J ends, which lost 0 bases and 8 bases, there was a span of 8 bases. CDR3 nucleotide sequence: TGTGCCAGCAGCGTAGAGGGGTTGGGGGAGCTGTTTTTT. This codes for CASSVEGLGELFF.

This clonotype was counted between two and nine times. The J gene is TRBJ2-5, the V gene TRBV3-1, with D perhaps TRBD1 (6 bases). V was clipped by 4 bases and J by 4 bases, with 10 bases between them. This CDR3 has 13 amino acids. Germline V gene data show CDR1 as LGHDT and CDR2 as YNNKEL (reference sequence). CDR3 in amino acids: CASSPGHRETQYF. The CDR3 nucleotides read TGTGCCAGCAGCCCGGGACACAGAGAGACCCAGTACTTC.

This clonotype was counted a few times. The chain is built from TRBV7-8 and TRBJ2-6, with a tentative D call TRBD2 (5 bases). In germline, CDR1 is SGHVS, CDR2 FQNEAQ. This CDR3 is 15 amino acids long. Trimming took off 3 bases at V and 0 bases at J, with 6 bases between the two ends. CDR3 nucleotide sequence: TGTGCCAGCAGCTTTCGGGACTCTGGGGCCAACGTCCTGACTTTC. Residues: CASSFRDSGANVLTF.

This clonotype was counted only a few times. The rearrangement links TRBV3-1 to TRBJ1-5; possible D gene TRBD1, 5 bases. V gave up 1 base and J gave up 0 bases, with 13 bases separating them. This CDR3 comprises 17 residues. Germline loops: CDR1 LGHDT, CDR2 YNNKEL (reference sequence). CDR3 coding DNA: TGTGCCAGCAGCCAAGGATACCGGGACGGTAGCAATCAGCCCCAGCATTTT. Translating gives CASSQGYRDGSNQPQHF. The variable domain in full, with the rest retrieved from reference TRBV3-1 and TRBJ1-5, is DTAVSQTPKYLVTQMGNDKSIKCEQNLGHDTMYWYKQDSKKFLKIMFSYNNKELIINETVPNRFSPKSPDKAHLNLHINSLELGDSAVYFCASSQGYRDGSNQPQHFGDGTRLSIL.

This clonotype has ten or more counts. V gene TRBV2 combines with J gene TRBJ2-2; 8 bases are a match to TRBD1. With 5 bases clipped from V and 5 bases from J, the junction kept 7 bases outside the gene matches. CDR1 is SNHLY, CDR2 FYNNEI, per germline. This CDR3 comprises 15 residues. CDR3 amino acids: CASSPQGAGTGELFF. In DNA, the CDR3 is TGTGCCAGCAGTCCTCAGGGGGCTGGGACCGGGGAGCTGTTTTTT.

This clonotype occurred a few times. This rearrangement joins TRBV6-2 or TRBV6-3 to TRBJ1-2; tentative D call: TRBD1 (6 bases). V was clipped by 7 bases and J by 5 bases, with 14 bases between them. CDR1 and CDR2 from the germline V gene are MNHEY and SVGEGT. The CDR3 consists of 13 residues. CDR3: CASNRDSSYGYTF. CDR3 coding DNA: TGTGCCAGCAACAGGGATTCGAGTTATGGCTACACCTTC.

A few counts support this clonotype. V and J are TRBV10-3 and TRBJ1-1, with a tentative D call TRBD1 (6 bases). The germline gives CDR1 ENHRY, CDR2 SYGVKD. CDR3 size: 16 residues. V was pared by 1 base and J by 4 bases, with 16 bases between. CDR3 coding DNA: TGTGCCATCAGTGAGTTCAAACAGGGCTGGGGCACTGAAGCTTTCTTT. It is translated as CAISEFKQGWGTEAFF.

This clonotype was recorded at least ten times. The chain recombines TRBV19 with TRBJ2-2; 8 positions match TRBD2. The trim removed 3 bases at V and 3 bases at J, leaving 6 bases unmatched. Germline V gene lookup returns CDR1 LNHDA and CDR2 SQIVND (reference sequence). The CDR3 covers 16 residues. DNA of the CDR3: TGTGCCAGTAGTATCGGGGGGGGGATCGACACCGGGGAGCTGTTTTTT. This codes for CASSIGGGIDTGELFF.

This clonotype was picked up many times. This sequence joins TRBV7-3 and TRBJ2-1; D perhaps matches TRBD1 (6 bases). The CDR3 has 15 amino acids. Germline V gene data show CDR1 as SGHTA and CDR2 as FQGTGA. V was cut by 1 base and J by 1 base, with 8 bases left in between. DNA for the CDR3: TGTGCCAGCAGCTTAAGCCAGGGGTCCTACAATGAGCAGTTCTTC. This codes for CASSLSQGSYNEQFF. The variable domain in full, completed from reference TRBV7-3 and TRBJ2-1, reads GAGVSQTPSNKVTEKGKYVELRCDPISGHTALYWYRQSLGQGPEFLIYFQGTGAADDSGLPNDRFFAVRPEGSVSTLKIQRTERGDSAVYLCASSLSQGSYNEQFFGPGTRLTVL.

As concerns this clonotype: Its ends do not fully match the called genes, so a read error is possible. This chain uses TRBV30 with TRBJ2-1; tentative D call: TRBD2 (5 bases). Looked up from germline, CDR1 is GTSNPN and CDR2 is SVGIG (reference sequence). The CDR3 consists of 15 residues. CDR3 residues: CAWRINTRSFNEQFF. CDR3 nucleotide sequence: TGTGCCTGGAGGATTAATACTAGATCCTTCAATGAGCAGTTCTTC.

Of note for this clonotype: Relative to the germline gene, one junction end is altered; a read error may explain this. The chain uses TRBV27 and TRBJ2-1, with no clear D. This CDR3 has 16 residues. Per the germline V gene, CDR1 is MNHEY and CDR2 is SMNVEV (reference sequence). CDR3 bases: TGTGCCTGCAGTCCTGGACCCCCGGGTTCCTACAATGAGCAGTTCTTC. It yields the protein CACSPGPPGSYNEQFF.